These 5 T cell receptor beta chains share one sample of origin, sequenced in a study of shared clonotypes between healthy human individuals. Using immunoSEQ multiplex PCR, the repertoire was profiled, and TCRdb retains in-frame clones only, with some absent. In the table there are fewer than 600,000 clones, around 78% of which are singletons. Sequencing was performed on PBMCs. These receptors were taken from a woman aged 35 to 49 in good health. Some clones in this sample may be carry-over from other donors' samples.

This clone was counted many times. The genes are TRBV11-1 and TRBJ2-5, with 10 bases that match TRBD1. Trimming at V came to 5 bases and at J to 1 base, leaving 13 bases not matched to a gene. CDR3 size: 18 residues. Germline V gene lookup returns CDR1 SGHAT and CDR2 FQDESV (reference sequence). The CDR3 nucleotides read TGTGCCAGCAGCCGCGGACCCCCCGGGACAGGGGTCCAAGAGACCCAGTACTTC. Protein: CASSRGPPGTGVQETQYF.

J is TRBJ2-7 and V is TRBV29-1; D possibly corresponds to TRBD1 (6 bases). This CDR3 has 13 amino acids. V dropped 5 bases and J dropped 3 bases, with 14 bases sitting between them. Germline CDR1 and CDR2: SQVTM and ANQGSEA. CDR3 residues: CSVYGGNGYEQYF. The CDR3 nucleotides read TGCAGCGTTTATGGGGGCAACGGCTACGAGCAGTACTTC.

As for this clone: Other DNA variants within this sample encode the same CDR3. The J gene is TRBJ2-1, the V gene TRBV2, with D unclear. The CDR3 is made up of 11 amino acids. The V and J ends lost 6 bases and 3 bases respectively, with 3 bases between them. Germline loops: CDR1 SNHLY, CDR2 FYNNEI. CDR3 amino acids: CASRDYNEQFF. The CDR3 region has the DNA TGTGCCAGCAGGGACTACAATGAGCAGTTCTTC.

This chain links TRBV19 with TRBJ2-1, with D possibly being TRBD1 or TRBD2 (5 bases each). CDR3 length: 14 amino acids. The V end was cut by 3 bases, the J end by 9 bases, with 15 bases between. Germline values: CDR1 LNHDA, CDR2 SQIVND (reference sequence). In nucleotides, the CDR3 is TGTGCCAGTAGTATCGGACAAGGGAGAAGTGAGCAGTTCTTC. Translation gives CASSIGQGRSEQFF.

The chain uses TRBV7-6 and TRBJ1-3, with D maybe TRBD1 (5 bases). CDR1 is SGHVS, CDR2 FNYEAQ, per germline. Trimming cost V 1 base and J 1 base, with 14 bases left between them. The CDR3 contains 17 residues. CDR3 nucleotides: TGTGCCAGCAGCTTAGGGAGCAGGGAGTGGTCTGGAAACACCATATATTTT. It yields the protein CASSLGSREWSGNTIYF.